The text below deals with one TCR beta chain. The sample comes from a study of blood T cell repertoires in COVID-19. About the research overall: Donors in the United States, Italy and Spain gave samples during acute or convalescent COVID-19.

TCRdb's copy holds only in-frame clones and misses some; the assay was immunoSEQ multiplex PCR. The data contain approximately 66,000 clones, about 86% of them singletons. J gave up 7 bases and V 5 bases, and 12 bases lay outside the gene matches. This CDR3 comprises 16 residues. Per germline, CDR1 MNHNY and CDR2 SVGAGI (reference sequence). Specimen: peripheral blood. The chain employs TRBV6-6 and TRBJ2-5, with TRBD1 matching over 11 bases. This TCR came from a man in his fifties or sixties with active COVID-19. The CDR3 DNA sequence: TGTGCCAGCAGTGCCTTCGGGACAGGGGGTGGTGGGACCCAGTACTTC. This sequence encodes CASSAFGTGGGGTQYF.